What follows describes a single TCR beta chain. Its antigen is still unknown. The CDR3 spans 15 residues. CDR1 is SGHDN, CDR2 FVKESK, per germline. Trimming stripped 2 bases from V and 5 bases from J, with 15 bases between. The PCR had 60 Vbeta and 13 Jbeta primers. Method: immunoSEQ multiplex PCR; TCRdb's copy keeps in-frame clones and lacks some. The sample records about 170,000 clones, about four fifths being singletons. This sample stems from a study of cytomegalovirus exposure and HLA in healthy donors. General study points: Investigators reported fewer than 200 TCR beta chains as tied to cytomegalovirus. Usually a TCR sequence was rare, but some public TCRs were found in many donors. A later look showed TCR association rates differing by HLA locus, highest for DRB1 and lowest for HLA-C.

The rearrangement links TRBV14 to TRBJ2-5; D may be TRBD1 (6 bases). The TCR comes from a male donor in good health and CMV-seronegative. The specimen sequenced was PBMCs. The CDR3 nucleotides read TGTGCCAGCAGCCAACCGGACAGTACGATGGAGACCCAGTACTTC. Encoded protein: CASSQPDSTMETQYF.